The 9 T cell receptor beta chains presented below share a single source sample, sequenced in a study of human T cells and chemical hapten exposure. TCRdb re-analysed the RACE reads in MiXCR, keeping a single row per CDR3 protein. Here the sample spans about 340,000 distinct CDR3 sequences, about 7% being singletons. Time point given: patch test 1, 2 weeks after DPC sensitization. The treatment: therapeutic diphenylcyclopropenone sensitization with weekly scalp DPC. This specimen was whole blood, taken in connection with sensitization to the hapten diphenylcyclopropenone (DPC). These receptors all stem from a woman under 30 with alopecia areata. Some clones in this sample may be carry-over from other donors' samples.

This clonotype was found many times. V and J are TRBV2 and TRBJ1-1; D is perhaps TRBD1 (5 bases). CDR3 length: 14 amino acids. Germline V CDR1 and CDR2: SNHLY, FYNNEI. Trimming shortened V by 6 bases and J by 3 bases, and 14 bases separated the two germline ends. The DNA of the CDR3 is TGTGCCAGCAGCCCGACACCAGGGTACACTGAAGCTTTCTTT. Its protein is CASSPTPGYTEAFF.

J is TRBJ1-1 and V is TRBV12-3 or TRBV12-4, with 11 nucleotides matching TRBD1. Unmatched junction bases numbered 8, after V lost 3 bases and J lost 5 bases. The CDR3 spans 16 residues. The CDR3 nucleotides are TGTGCCAGCAGTTTGACGGGGACAGGGGGTTGGACTGAAGCTTTCTTT. Protein sequence: CASSLTGTGGWTEAFF.

The sample holds a few counts of this clonotype. A read error may explain this, as a much larger clone is one base away. This sequence joins TRBV7-2 and TRBJ2-3; D not resolved. V shed 3 bases and J shed 4 bases, with 5 bases lying between them. Germline assignment: CDR1 SGHTA and CDR2 FQGNSA. The CDR3 length is 12 residues. The CDR3 coding sequence is TGTGCCAGCAGCTTGTGGGCAGATACGCAGTATTTT. It translates to CASSLWADTQYF.

This sequence joins TRBV23-1 and TRBJ2-5; the match to TRBD1 covers 7 bases. TRBV23-1 is annotated as an ORF whose role is uncertain. The CDR3 sequence is 12 residues long. Trimming removed 10 bases from V and 2 bases from J; junction bases left unmatched: 4. CDR3 amino acids: CAMDRLQETQYF. CDR3 DNA: TGCGCCATGGACAGGCTACAAGAGACCCAGTACTTC.

The sample holds a few counts of this clonotype. This chain links TRBV4-1 with TRBJ1-1; 8 nucleotides agree with TRBD1. J gave up 1 base and V 3 bases, and 19 bases lay outside the gene matches. From germline, CDR1 is MGHRA and CDR2 YSYEKL. This CDR3 has 20 amino acids. CDR3 DNA: TGCGCCAGCAGCCAGGCGGTTTTGTTGGGACAGGTCACTTCGAACACTGAAGCTTTCTTT. This gives the protein CASSQAVLLGQVTSNTEAFF.

The gene calls are TRBV20-1 and TRBJ1-2; D ambiguous. CDR3 length: 10 amino acids. V gave up 3 bases and J gave up 3 bases, with 2 bases separating them. Germline CDR1 is DFQATT and CDR2 is SNEGSKA (reference sequence). CDR3 sequence reads: CSASDYGYTF. The DNA of the CDR3 is TGCAGTGCTAGTGACTATGGCTACACCTTC.

This clonotype was detected many times. This chain joins TRBV5-5 and TRBJ2-3, with 12 bases lining up with TRBD2. There are 14 residues in the CDR3. The germline V gene encodes CDR1 SGHKS and CDR2 YYEKEE (reference sequence). With 0 bases clipped from V and 8 bases from J, the junction kept 1 base outside the gene matches. The CDR3 loop is CASSLGTSGATQYF. The CDR3 nucleotides read TGTGCCAGCAGCTTGGGGACTAGCGGGGCTACGCAGTATTTT.

This clonotype was counted between two and nine times. The chain carries TRBV6-2 or TRBV6-3 and TRBJ2-2; D remains unclear. V was trimmed by 7 bases and J by 5 bases, leaving 14 bases between them. The length of the CDR3 is 14 residues. The V gene's germline CDR1 is MNHEY and CDR2 SVGEGT. In DNA form, the CDR3 reads TGTGCCAGCACCGAGGAAACTACGACCGGGGAGCTGTTTTTT. Its protein product is CASTEETTTGELFF.

There are a few counts of this clonotype. V gene TRBV2 combines with J gene TRBJ2-7; no definite D call. V shed 1 base and J shed 9 bases, with 13 bases lying between them. Germline CDR1 and CDR2: SNHLY and FYNNEI. The CDR3 covers 13 residues. The DNA for the CDR3 is TGTGCCAGCAGTGAAGGTCCGTCTATCGTGCAGTACTTC. Translating it yields CASSEGPSIVQYF.